The next 5 T cell receptor beta chains were all read from a single sample in a study of read filtering for tumor transcriptome and immune sequencing. From approximately 430 ng of RNA, a library with molecular barcoded alpha/delta and beta/gamma adaptors was made. TCRdb re-derived calls from the reads in MiXCR, one entry per CDR3 protein. The table includes under 60,000 distinct CDR3 sequences, around 19% detected once. The sample taken for sequencing was a population of CD138-negative cells sorted from bone marrow. These receptors all stem from a donor over 35 with multiple myeloma.

This clonotype was seen ten or more times. J is TRBJ1-4 and V is TRBV20-1; D call uncertain. CDR1 and CDR2 from the germline V gene are DFQATT and SNEGSKA (reference sequence). The V and J ends lost 7 bases and 0 bases respectively, with 15 bases between them. CDR3 length equals 15 residues. CDR3 in DNA: TGCAGTGGAAGAAAAAGGGTATCAACTAATGAAAAACTGTTTTTT. This codes for CSGRKRVSTNEKLFF.

This clonotype was seen many times. The J gene is TRBJ2-1, the V gene TRBV7-9, with 15 bases identical to TRBD2. CDR1 and CDR2 from the germline V gene are SEHNR and FQNEAQ (reference sequence). The V segment lost 4 bases and the J segment 9 bases; nucleotides outside the gene matches: 10. The CDR3 is 17 residues long. The CDR3, as DNA: TGTGCCAGCAGCTCGATGGGACTAGCGGGAGGAGGGGGTGAGCAGTTCTTC. Translated: CASSSMGLAGGGGEQFF.

This clonotype appeared many times. This chain uses TRBV20-1 with TRBJ2-1; D gene uncertain. The CDR3 spans 11 residues. V was shortened by 0 bases and J by 9 bases, with 6 bases between the two germline ends. Per germline, CDR1 DFQATT and CDR2 SNEGSKA (reference sequence). CDR3 sequence (DNA): TGCAGTGCTAGAGATGGGCGTGAGCAGTTCTTC. It encodes CSARDGREQFF.

This clonotype was picked up many times. V is TRBV3-1 and J is TRBJ1-5; possible D gene TRBD1, 6 bases. The CDR3 is 14 residues long. Deletions cut 0 bases from V and 6 bases from J, with 9 bases between. The V gene's germline CDR1 is LGHDT and CDR2 YNNKEL (reference sequence). CDR3 DNA sequence: TGTGCCAGCAGCCAAGATCAGGGGAGTCAGCCCCAGCATTTT. Protein sequence: CASSQDQGSQPQHF.

Many counts were recorded for this clonotype. The chain carries TRBV7-2 and TRBJ2-7, with D possibly matching TRBD2 (6 bases). V was cut by 4 bases and J by 2 bases, with 12 bases left in between. Per germline, CDR1 SGHTA and CDR2 FQGNSA. This CDR3 is 14 amino acids long. For the CDR3, the DNA is TGTGCCAGCAGCTCCTCTAGCGATACCTACGAGCAGTACTTC. This gives the protein CASSSSSDTYEQYF.